This is a list of T cell receptor beta chains from one sample in a study of cytomegalovirus exposure and HLA in healthy donors. Measured with immunoSEQ multiplex PCR; TCRdb has only the in-frame clones, and not every one. The table records more than 90,000 clones, over 60% of them present only once. Sequencing input: PBMCs. These receptors came from a human donor in good health. The CDR3 runs from the conserved cysteine through the conserved F or W. The D gene is left open where the match is weak. Size tells how often a clone was seen (once, few, many) or the class of an expanded clone, and some rows leave it out.

>TRBV11-2|once|TRBJ1-5|-
TGTGCCAGCAGCTTAACGGGAAGCAATCAGCCCCAGCATTTT
CASSLTGSNQPQHF
>TRBV10-1|-|TRBJ2-5|TRBD2
TGCGCCAGCAACCTAGCGGGAGTGGGGGAGACCCAGTACTTC
CASNLAGVGETQYF
>TRBV18|-|TRBJ2-6|-
TGTGCCAGCTCAGGTCGGAGAATTTTCTCTGGGGCCAACGTCCTGACTTTC
CASSGRRIFSGANVLTF
>TRBV27|once|TRBJ1-2|-
TGTGCCAGCAGTCCCCGGGGAGGGGGGACCTATGGCTACACCTTC
CASSPRGGGTYGYTF
>TRBV27|-|TRBJ2-6|TRBD1
TGTGCCAGCAGTCGAAGGACAGGTTTGGCTGGGGCCAACGTCCTGACTTTC
CASSRRTGLAGANVLTF
>TRBV19|-|TRBJ2-1|-
TGTGCCAGTAGGACAGGCGGAAAGGCCCACAATGAGCAGTTCTTC
CASRTGGKAHNEQFF
>TRBV6-1|once|TRBJ2-7|TRBD1
TGTGCCAGCAGTGAAAGGACAGGGTGGTACGAGCAGTACTTC
CASSERTGWYEQYF
>TRBV7-8|-|TRBJ1-1|TRBD1
TGTGCCAGCAGCTCCCGGGACAGGGAAAGTGAAGCTTTCTTT
CASSSRDRESEAFF
>TRBV4-3|-|TRBJ2-5|TRBD2
TGCGCCAGCAGCCAAGATCCCCTAGCGGGACAAGAGACCCAGTACTTC
CASSQDPLAGQETQYF
>TRBV11-2|-|TRBJ2-7|-
TGTGCCAGCAGCTTAGCGGGAGCCCCCTACGAGCAGTACTTC
CASSLAGAPYEQYF
>TRBV12-5|-|TRBJ1-2|-
TGTGCTAGTGCCCTTAATATAAACGGGGGCTACACCTTC
CASALNINGGYTF
>TRBV5-1|-|TRBJ2-1|TRBD2
TGCGCCAGCAGCTTGGTTGGGCGGGAGGGCCTCAATGAGCAGTTCTTC
CASSLVGREGLNEQFF
>TRBV11-2|-|TRBJ2-7|TRBD1
TGTGCCAGCAGCCCAAGGGACAGGGGGTCCTACGAGCAGTACTTC
CASSPRDRGSYEQYF
>TRBV18|-|TRBJ2-7|TRBD1
TGTGCCAGCTCACCCTCGGGACAGGGAGATTACTACGAGCAGTACTTC
CASSPSGQGDYYEQYF
>TRBV7-7|-|TRBJ2-5|TRBD2
TGTGCCAGCAGCCGGACTAGCGGGAGTTATGAGACCCAGTACTTC
CASSRTSGSYETQYF
>TRBV13|-|TRBJ1-3|TRBD1
TGTGCCAGCAGCTTAGGCAGGGGGACTGGAAACACCATATATTTT
CASSLGRGTGNTIYF
>TRBV6-1|-|TRBJ2-5|TRBD2
TGTGCCAGCAGTGCGAGACTAGCGGGGGGGATTGTGGAGACCCAGTACTTC
CASSARLAGGIVETQYF
>TRBV5-4|once|TRBJ2-5|-
TGTGCCAGCAGCTTGTCAACTGCGTATATTGGAGAGACCCAGTACTTC
CASSLSTAYIGETQYF
>TRBV2|-|TRBJ2-2|-
TGTGCCAGCAAGGAGTCGGCGGGGGACAAAGCCGGGGAGCTGTTTTTT
CASKESAGDKAGELFF
>TRBV30|-|TRBJ1-1|-
TGTGCCTGGAGTGGGAGTCTGAACACTGAAGCTTTCTTT
CAWSGSLNTEAFF
>TRBV6-5|-|TRBJ1-2|TRBD1
TGTGCCAGCAGCCAAGGGACAGGGACTGGCTACACCTTC
CASSQGTGTGYTF
>TRBV4-1|-|TRBJ2-1|TRBD2
TGCGCCAGCGAGGGACTAGCGGGAGAAGGTTGCTGTGAGCAGTTCTTC
CASEGLAGEGCCEQFF
>TRBV5-1|-|TRBJ1-2|TRBD1
TGCGCCAGCAGCTTGGATGCCCCCGGGACAGGGGGCTGGAGCTATGGCTACACCTTC
CASSLDAPGTGGWSYGYTF
>TRBV7-2|few|TRBJ2-5|TRBD2
TGTGCCAGCAGCCCCGGCGGGAGAAGAGTCCAAGAGACCCAGTACTTC
CASSPGGRRVQETQYF
>TRBV7-8|-|TRBJ2-5|TRBD2
TGTGCCAGCAGCTTAGGTCCGGGGGGAAAGACCCAGTACTTC
CASSLGPGGKTQYF
>TRBV1|-|TRBJ1-1|-
TGCACCAGCAGCCAGATAACAGGGGCGGACACTGAAGCTTTCTTT
CTSSQITGADTEAFF
>TRBV5-6|-|TRBJ2-1|TRBD1
TGTGCCAGCAGCCGTACAGGGGGCGCCTACAATGAGCAGTTCTTC
CASSRTGGAYNEQFF
>TRBV5-1|-|TRBJ2-1|TRBD2
TGCGCCAGCAAGCCGGGGGGTGTGGCTAGCTCCCATGAGCAGTTCTTC
CASKPGGVASSHEQFF
>TRBV27|-|TRBJ1-6|TRBD1
TGTGCCAGCAGTTTATTCCCCTCGACAGGGGGTGAGGGAAATTCACCCCTCCACTTT
CASSLFPSTGGEGNSPLHF
>TRBV6-5|-|TRBJ2-2|TRBD1
TGTGCCAGCAGTTTTCAGGACAGGGGGACCGGGGAGCTGTTTTTT
CASSFQDRGTGELFF
>TRBV6-1|few|TRBJ1-2|TRBD1
TGTGCCAGCATTAGCCGGGACAGGGACTATGGCTACACCTTC
CASISRDRDYGYTF
>TRBV15|many|TRBJ2-1|TRBD2
TGTGCCACCAGCAGAGATAGCGGGGGGGCCAATGAGCAGTTCTTC
CATSRDSGGANEQFF
>TRBV5-4|-|TRBJ2-1|-
TGTGCCAGCAGCTCCATTGGGGCAGGGAACAATGAGCAGTTCTTC
CASSSIGAGNNEQFF
>TRBV5-4|-|TRBJ1-1|-
TGTGCCAGCGGACTCACCGGACAGCCAGGGAACACTGAAGCTTTCTTT
CASGLTGQPGNTEAFF
>TRBV5-6|few|TRBJ1-2|TRBD1
TGTGCCAGCAGCGGGGACAGTCAAGGCATTGGCTACACCTTC
CASSGDSQGIGYTF
>TRBV5-1|-|TRBJ1-6|TRBD1
TGCGCCAGCAGCTCTGAAAACAGGGGGAACTCACCCCTCCACTTT
CASSSENRGNSPLHF
>TRBV4-3|-|TRBJ2-4|-
TGCGCCAGCAGCCAAGACCGGGACAACAAAAACATTCAGTACTTC
CASSQDRDNKNIQYF
>TRBV7-9|-|TRBJ1-4|TRBD1
TGTTCCAGCAGCTTAGCCGGGACAGGGAGGAATGAAAAACTGTTTTTT
CSSSLAGTGRNEKLFF
>TRBV5-8|-|TRBJ2-1|-
TGTGCCAGCAGCTTGGGGACATCCTCCAATGAGCAGTTCTTC
CASSLGTSSNEQFF
>TRBV7-2|-|TRBJ1-5|TRBD1
TGTGCCAGCAGCTCGACAGGGGGCAATCAGCCCCAGCATTTT
CASSSTGGNQPQHF
>TRBV29-1|-|TRBJ2-7|TRBD2
TGCAGCGTTGAAGTCTGGGACGGGAGGCTCTCCTACGAGCAGTACTTC
CSVEVWDGRLSYEQYF
>TRBV29-1|-|TRBJ1-2|TRBD1
TGCAGCGTTGAAGGGGGCGGGACAGGGGTCTATGGCTACACCTTC
CSVEGGGTGVYGYTF
>TRBV25-1|-|TRBJ2-1|TRBD1
TGTGCCAGCAGTGATATGGGGACAGGTTATCGGAATGAGCAGTTCTTC
CASSDMGTGYRNEQFF
>TRBV5-1|-|TRBJ2-7|TRBD2
TGCGCCAGCAGCTTGCTGCGGGGGGGACCCTACGAGCAGTACTTC
CASSLLRGGPYEQYF
>TRBV5-1|-|TRBJ2-3|TRBD2
TGCGCCAGCAGCTTGGGACTAGCGGGGACTAGCCCAGATACGCAGTATTTT
CASSLGLAGTSPDTQYF
>TRBV9|-|TRBJ1-1|-
TGTGCCAGCAGCCAGACAACTCGGAGGACTGAAGCTTTCTTT
CASSQTTRRTEAFF
>TRBV19|-|TRBJ1-1|TRBD1
TGTGCCAGTAGTGCCCTGAGACAGGGGCTGGGCACTGAAGCTTTCTTT
CASSALRQGLGTEAFF
>TRBV25-1|-|TRBJ2-2|-
TGTGCCCCTCCAGGGTCCGGCACCGGGGAGCTGTTTTTT
CAPPGSGTGELFF
>TRBV11-2|-|TRBJ2-1|TRBD2
TGTGCCAGCAGCTTAGATAGTCTAGCGGGGGGCAATGAGCAGTTCTTC
CASSLDSLAGGNEQFF
>TRBV19|-|TRBJ2-7|TRBD1
TGTGCCAGTACCGGGACAGGGGGCCCCTACGAGCAGTACTTC
CASTGTGGPYEQYF
>TRBV18|-|TRBJ2-5|TRBD1
TGTGCCAGCTCCCCGGGGACAGGGACAGAGACCCAGTACTTC
CASSPGTGTETQYF
>TRBV5-1|-|TRBJ2-2|TRBD2
TGCGCCAGCAGCTACCTGACAGGGTGGACTAGCGGGACCGGGGAGCTGTTTTTT
CASSYLTGWTSGTGELFF
>TRBV6-1|few|TRBJ2-7|-
TGTGCCAGCAGTGAAGTCTCGGTATCCTACGAGCAGTACTTC
CASSEVSVSYEQYF
>TRBV29-1|-|TRBJ1-1|-
TGCAGCGTTGATAATAGTATTGCTGAAGCTTTCTTT
CSVDNSIAEAFF
>TRBV19|once|TRBJ1-2|-
TGTGCCAGTAGTATTCGGAGCTCCGGTACTATAATCTATGGCTACACCTTC
CASSIRSSGTIIYGYTF
>TRBV29-1|-|TRBJ2-7|TRBD1
TGCAGCGTCGCCGGGACAGGGCTCAACGAGCAGTACTTC
CSVAGTGLNEQYF
>TRBV5-6|medium-sized|TRBJ1-3|TRBD1
TGTGCCAGCAGCTTGTGGGGACAGGTGTACTCTGGAAACACCATATATTTT
CASSLWGQVYSGNTIYF